A selection of T cell receptor beta chains follows, all from one sample in a study of graft-versus-host responses after intestinal transplantation. These receptors' targets are unknown. The table came from immunoSEQ multiplex PCR; TCRdb's copy has only in-frame clones and leaves some out. Counted here are about 110,000 clones, around nine tenths occurring once; the ten biggest clones make up roughly 0.24%. The starting material was unstimulated CD4+ T cells sorted from spleen or lymph node cells, obtained before transplant. The origin of the receptors is a human donor who was the organ donor for an intestinal transplant. The CDR3 runs from the conserved cysteine through the conserved F or W. D genes are given only for firm matches. Size is omitted from some rows. Given values are once, few, many or a class for expanded clones.

J gene | D gene | clone size | V gene | CDR3 protein | CDR3 DNA
TRBJ2-1 | - | - | TRBV19 | CASSKSLNEQFF | TGTGCCAGTAGTAAGTCTTTGAATGAGCAGTTCTTC
TRBJ1-2 | - | - | TRBV6-1 | CASSEALGGSGYTF | TGTGCCAGCAGTGAAGCGCTCGGAGGATCTGGCTACACCTTC
TRBJ2-3 | TRBD2 | - | TRBV4-1 | CASSRTSATTDTQYF | TGCGCCAGCAGTCGGACTAGCGCAACCACAGATACGCAGTATTTT
TRBJ1-2 | - | - | TRBV28 | CATAGVAYGYTF | TGTGCCACCGCGGGGGTCGCCTATGGCTACACCTTC
TRBJ2-5 | - | - | TRBV5-1 | CASSLGTAQETQYF | TGCGCCAGCAGCTTGGGGACGGCCCAAGAGACCCAGTACTTC
TRBJ2-7 | - | - | TRBV2 | CASSGAGGYEQYF | TGTGCCAGCTCCGGCGCAGGGGGGTACGAGCAGTACTTC
TRBJ1-1 | - | - | TRBV4-1 | CASSQEGPGEAFF | TGCGCCAGCAGCCAAGAAGGACCAGGAGAAGCTTTCTTT
TRBJ2-7 | - | - | TRBV5-6 | CASSGPGYSGEQYF | TGTGCCAGCAGCGGACCAGGCTACTCCGGAGAGCAGTACTTC
TRBJ1-2 | TRBD1 | - | TRBV5-4 | CASSVRQGGYGYTF | TGTGCCAGCAGCGTAAGACAGGGAGGCTATGGCTACACCTTC
TRBJ2-5 | TRBD2 | - | TRBV5-1 | CASSFMGLAGGAGETQYF | TGCGCCAGCAGCTTTATGGGACTAGCGGGAGGGGCAGGAGAGACCCAGTACTTC
TRBJ2-2 | TRBD2 | - | TRBV30 | CAWSVGLAGTGELFF | TGTGCCTGGAGTGTAGGGCTAGCGGGCACCGGGGAGCTGTTTTTT
TRBJ2-7 | - | - | TRBV4-2 | CASSGGQPFPYEQYF | TGTGCCAGCAGCGGAGGACAGCCATTTCCCTACGAGCAGTACTTC
TRBJ1-1 | - | once | TRBV30 | CAWRLGGNTEAFF | TGTGCCTGGAGGTTGGGGGGGAACACTGAAGCTTTCTTT
TRBJ2-7 | - | - | TRBV18 | CASSPRGSGSYEQYF | TGTGCCAGCTCACCTCGAGGAAGCGGCTCTTACGAGCAGTACTTC
TRBJ1-2 | - | - | TRBV5-1 | CASRTISGPNYGYTF | TGCGCCAGCAGAACGATATCGGGGCCTAACTATGGCTACACCTTC
TRBJ1-2 | TRBD1 | - | TRBV7-9 | CASNSSGQAYGYTF | TGTGCCAGCAACTCGTCGGGACAGGCCTATGGCTACACCTTC
TRBJ1-2 | TRBD1 | - | TRBV7-6 | CASSSWQGVINYGYTF | TGTGCCAGCAGCTCATGGCAGGGGGTGATTAACTATGGCTACACCTTC
TRBJ1-4 | TRBD1 | - | TRBV15 | CATSREQGAGEKLFF | TGTGCCACCAGCAGAGAACAGGGGGCAGGGGAAAAACTGTTTTTT
TRBJ1-2 | - | once | TRBV6-5 | CASRRAGQVFYGYTF | TGTGCCAGCAGACGCGCGGGACAAGTATTTTATGGCTACACCTTC
TRBJ2-7 | - | - | TRBV28 | CASSPNRDGYEQYF | TGTGCCAGCAGTCCGAACCGGGACGGGTACGAGCAGTACTTC
TRBJ1-3 | - | - | TRBV29-1 | CSVARGAGNTIYF | TGCAGCGTTGCCAGGGGAGCTGGAAACACCATATATTTT
TRBJ1-2 | - | - | TRBV6-5 | CASSELGPSGYTF | TGTGCCAGCAGTGAATTGGGACCGAGTGGCTACACCTTC
TRBJ2-3 | - | - | TRBV6-5 | CASSFLNTDTQYF | TGTGCCAGCAGTTTTCTGAACACAGATACGCAGTATTTT
TRBJ2-1 | - | - | TRBV7-6 | CASSGIDRSNEQFF | TGTGCCAGCAGCGGAATTGACAGGTCCAATGAGCAGTTCTTC
TRBJ2-5 | TRBD1 | - | TRBV18 | CASSPGQGEKETQYF | TGTGCCAGCTCACCGGGACAGGGGGAGAAAGAGACCCAGTACTTC
TRBJ2-3 | TRBD2 | once | TRBV10-3 | CAISGLAGVTDTQYF | TGTGCCATCAGCGGACTAGCGGGAGTGACAGATACGCAGTATTTT
TRBJ1-3 | TRBD1 | - | TRBV19 | CASSSGQAGNTIYF | TGTGCCAGTAGTAGCGGACAGGCTGGAAACACCATATATTTT
TRBJ1-1 | TRBD1 | - | TRBV27 | CASALQGANTEAFF | TGTGCCAGTGCCTTACAGGGGGCGAACACTGAAGCTTTCTTT
TRBJ2-7 | - | - | TRBV18 | CASSPTGSSYEQYF | TGTGCCAGCTCACCAACGGGGAGCTCCTACGAGCAGTACTTC
TRBJ1-5 | - | - | TRBV7-9 | CASSLGQNQPQHF | TGTGCCAGCAGCCTCGGACAGAATCAGCCCCAGCATTTT
TRBJ2-2 | TRBD1 | - | TRBV7-9 | CASSLLGTGGTGELFF | TGTGCCAGCAGCCTTCTCGGGACAGGGGGGACCGGGGAGCTGTTTTTT
TRBJ2-1 | TRBD2 | - | TRBV6-5 | CASSYSSGNTYNEQFF | TGTGCCAGCAGTTACTCGAGCGGGAACACCTACAATGAGCAGTTCTTC
TRBJ1-1 | TRBD1 | - | TRBV15 | CATSRDVTGANTEAFF | TGTGCCACCAGCAGAGATGTAACAGGGGCTAACACTGAAGCTTTCTTT
TRBJ2-5 | - | - | TRBV10-3 | CAISESSGGETQYF | TGTGCCATCAGTGAGTCGTCCGGGGGAGAGACCCAGTACTTC
TRBJ2-4 | - | - | TRBV7-2 | CASSLVWVPAKNIQYF | TGTGCCAGCAGCTTAGTCTGGGTTCCGGCTAAAAACATTCAGTACTTC
TRBJ1-2 | - | - | TRBV4-1 | CASSQDPGTGRGGYTF | TGCGCCAGCAGCCAAGATCCCGGCACAGGGCGAGGTGGCTACACCTTC
TRBJ1-3 | - | - | TRBV19 | CATLGDGTSGNTIYF | TGTGCCACCCTTGGGGACGGGACATCTGGAAACACCATATATTTT
TRBJ1-5 | - | once | TRBV18 | CASSQAGDQPQHF | TGTGCCAGCTCCCAGGCGGGGGACCAGCCCCAGCATTTT
TRBJ2-7 | - | once | TRBV28 | CASSFRARYFYEQYF | TGTGCCAGCAGTTTTCGGGCTAGGTATTTCTACGAGCAGTACTTC
TRBJ1-1 | TRBD1 | - | TRBV5-6 | CASSFYRGTEAFF | TGTGCCAGCAGCTTCTACAGGGGAACTGAAGCTTTCTTT
TRBJ1-1 | TRBD1 | - | TRBV14 | CASSRNRGGTEAFF | TGTGCCAGCAGCCGAAACAGGGGTGGAACTGAAGCTTTCTTT
TRBJ2-7 | TRBD1 | - | TRBV19 | CASTPDRDSPYEQYF | TGTGCCAGTACCCCGGACAGGGACTCCCCCTACGAGCAGTACTTC
TRBJ2-3 | - | - | TRBV10-3 | CAISAGPDTQYF | TGTGCCATCAGTGCGGGCCCAGATACGCAGTATTTT
TRBJ2-1 | - | few | TRBV18 | CASSPDYAEQFF | TGTGCCAGCTCACCTGACTATGCTGAGCAGTTCTTC
TRBJ2-7 | - | - | TRBV6-1 | CASSELRLSYEQYF | TGTGCCAGCAGTGAACTGCGATTATCCTACGAGCAGTACTTC
TRBJ2-1 | - | - | TRBV6-4 | CASSVLAGSYNEQFF | TGTGCCAGCAGTGTGTTGGCGGGCTCCTACAATGAGCAGTTCTTC
TRBJ1-5 | TRBD1 | - | TRBV6-1 | CASRGTGDQPQHF | TGTGCCAGCAGGGGGACAGGGGATCAGCCCCAGCATTTT
TRBJ1-4 | - | - | TRBV6-5 | CASSYKGRENEKLFF | TGTGCCAGCAGTTATAAGGGCAGGGAGAATGAAAAACTGTTTTTT
TRBJ1-3 | - | - | TRBV7-2 | CASSLRGQNGNTIYF | TGTGCCAGCAGCCTACGGGGGCAGAACGGAAACACCATATATTTT
TRBJ2-5 | - | - | TRBV6-5 | CASSSGGTQYF | TGTGCCAGCAGCTCCGGTGGGACCCAGTACTTC
TRBJ1-1 | - | - | TRBV28 | CASSLFGTPNTEAFF | TGTGCCAGCAGTTTATTCGGGACACCGAACACTGAAGCTTTCTTT
TRBJ2-6 | - | - | TRBV29-1 | CSAQATGANVLTF | TGCAGCGCACAGGCTACTGGGGCCAACGTCCTGACTTTC
TRBJ2-7 | TRBD1 | - | TRBV6-5 | CASSRGQGRWYF | TGTGCCAGCAGTCGTGGACAGGGACGGTGGTACTTC
TRBJ1-2 | - | - | TRBV20-1 | CSAKQGRGYTF | TGCAGTGCTAAACAGGGCCGGGGCTACACCTTC
TRBJ2-1 | - | - | TRBV29-1 | CSATVTINEQFF | TGCAGCGCAACCGTGACTATCAATGAGCAGTTCTTC
TRBJ2-7 | - | - | TRBV28 | CASSSSNREQYF | TGTGCCAGCAGCTCATCCAATCGGGAGCAGTACTTC